The 23 T cell receptor beta chains below were found in one sample sequenced in a study of T cell changes during pregnancy in multiple sclerosis. The table came from immunoSEQ multiplex PCR; TCRdb's copy has only in-frame clones and leaves some out. The sample lists 40,000 or so clones; 70% to 90% were seen once. The material was CD4+ T cells from peripheral blood mononuclear cells, obtained before pregnancy. The receptors derive from a female donor with multiple sclerosis, enrolled in a pregnancy study.

The chain joins TRBV5-1 to TRBJ2-1; D is unclear. The V gene lost 4 bases and the J gene lost 0 bases, with 14 bases spanning the gap. This CDR3 contains 16 residues. In germline, CDR1 is SGHRS, CDR2 YFSETQ. The CDR3 is CASSPAAWSSYNEQFF. Written as DNA, the CDR3 is TGCGCCAGCAGCCCGGCCGCGTGGAGCTCCTACAATGAGCAGTTCTTC.

This chain joins TRBV7-8 and TRBJ2-7, with D unclear. Trimming took 5 bases from V and 3 from J, leaving 5 bases between them. The CDR3 runs to 11 residues. The germline V gene encodes CDR1 SGHVS and CDR2 FQNEAQ. In DNA form, the CDR3 reads TGTGCCAGCAGCCTATACTACGAGCAGTACTTC. Its protein product is CASSLYYEQYF.

In this sample, this clone turned up once. This chain joins TRBV11-2 and TRBJ2-1, with 7 positions matching TRBD2. J lost 8 bases, V lost 6 bases, and 4 bases had no gene match. Germline loops: CDR1 SGHAT, CDR2 FQNNGV. There are 12 residues in the CDR3. The CDR3: CASRSRGYEQFF. DNA for the CDR3: TGTGCCAGCAGGTCGCGGGGGTATGAGCAGTTCTTC.

The V gene is TRBV5-6, the J gene TRBJ2-3; 8 nucleotides line up with TRBD1. J gave up 1 base and V 4 bases, and 8 bases lay outside the gene matches. CDR1 and CDR2 (germline): SGHDT, YYEEEE. There are 16 residues in the CDR3. CDR3 DNA: TGTGCCAGCAGCGGGAGAGGACAGGGTGGCACAGATACGCAGTATTTT. Translated, it gives CASSGRGQGGTDTQYF.

The chain has TRBV5-1 and TRBJ2-1; 8 bases are a match to TRBD2. Germline V lookup: CDR1 SGHRS, CDR2 YFSETQ. The CDR3 has 16 residues. The ends lost 3 bases at V and 2 bases at J; junction bases unmatched: 7. This CDR3 reads CASSSSRGGPYNEQFF. The CDR3 DNA sequence: TGCGCCAGCAGCTCGAGCCGGGGGGGTCCCTACAATGAGCAGTTCTTC.

The V gene is TRBV6-6, the J gene TRBJ2-1; the match to TRBD2 covers 11 bases. With V trimmed by 4 bases and J by 9 bases, 8 bases remained unmatched. Looked up from germline, CDR1 is MNHNY and CDR2 is SVGAGI (reference sequence). The CDR3 is 15 residues long. Here the CDR3 DNA reads TGTGCCAGCAGTTTACTTAGCGGGGGGGCCGGTGAGCAGTTCTTC. This translates into CASSLLSGGAGEQFF.

The CDR3 bases are TGTGCCAGCAGCCTTGTAGGGGGGGCGGACATTCAGTACTTC. It is translated as CASSLVGGADIQYF. This rearrangement joins TRBV7-2 to TRBJ2-4; D may be TRBD2 (7 bases). Germline V CDR1 and CDR2: SGHTA, FQGNSA. The CDR3 consists of 14 residues. V was pared by 5 bases and J by 8 bases, with 16 bases between.

The chain employs TRBV4-3 and TRBJ1-1, with 7 bases identical to TRBD1. The germline CDR1 and CDR2 sequences are LGHNA and YSLEER. Trimming at V came to 5 bases and at J to 2 bases, leaving 11 bases not matched to a gene. This CDR3 spans 16 amino acids. CDR3 in DNA: TGCGCCAGCAGCTACCGGACAGGAGAGCTAAACACTGAAGCTTTCTTT. Translation: CASSYRTGELNTEAFF.

V gene TRBV6-4 combines with J gene TRBJ1-2; D is perhaps TRBD1 (6 bases). CDR1 and CDR2 (germline): MRHNA, SNTAGT. This CDR3 has 15 amino acids. V gave up 4 bases and J gave up 7 bases, with 19 bases separating them. The CDR3 loop is CASSARTEGVGGYTF. The CDR3 DNA reads as TGTGCCAGCAGTGCCCGGACAGAGGGCGTGGGTGGCTACACCTTC.

The V and J genes are TRBV23-1 and TRBJ2-2, with 7 bases fitting TRBD2. TRBV23-1 is an ORF, with its function uncertain. This CDR3 is 18 amino acids long. V lost 0 bases and J lost 3; bases outside the gene matches: 10. Here the CDR3 DNA reads TGCGCCAGCAGTCAATCGAGCGGGGTTCGGGGGGACACCGGGGAGCTGTTTTTT. This gives the protein CASSQSSGVRGDTGELFF.

This chain links TRBV6-5 with TRBJ1-2; D might be TRBD1 (5 bases). V was cut by 8 bases and J by 1 base, with 14 bases left in between. CDR1 MNHEY and CDR2 SVGAGI come from the germline V gene. CDR3 length equals 14 residues. CDR3 bases: TGTGCCAGCTGCAGCCAAGGGGATAACTATGGCTACACCTTC. This translates into CASCSQGDNYGYTF.

V usage is TRBV18 and J usage is TRBJ1-1; D is perhaps TRBD1 (5 bases). V was pared by 3 bases and J by 0 bases, with 11 bases between. Germline CDR1 is KGHSH and CDR2 is LQKENI. The CDR3 length is 15 residues. DNA for the CDR3: TGTGCCAGCTCACCCCGGAGGGACCTGAACACTGAAGCTTTCTTT. Translating gives CASSPRRDLNTEAFF.

CDR3 in DNA: TGCGCCAGCAGCTTGGGGACAGGGGAGGCCACAGGGAGTCAGCCCCAGCATTTT. Protein sequence: CASSLGTGEATGSQPQHF. The rearrangement links TRBV5-1 to TRBJ1-5; TRBD1 matches 9 bases. Trimming at V came to 0 bases and at J to 6 bases, leaving 13 bases not matched to a gene. This CDR3 has 18 amino acids. Germline V CDR1 and CDR2: SGHRS, YFSETQ.

The chain joins TRBV29-1 to TRBJ2-1, with 7 positions matching TRBD1. V was pared by 7 bases and J by 0 bases, with 6 bases of the junction left unmatched. Per the germline V gene, CDR1 is SQVTM and CDR2 is ANQGSEA. The CDR3 length is 14 residues. CDR3: CSGWGTASYNEQFF. Here the CDR3 DNA reads TGCAGCGGTTGGGGGACAGCCTCCTACAATGAGCAGTTCTTC.

This chain's CDR3 is CASSWGQSSAEAFF. The CDR3 nucleotides read TGCGCCAGCAGCTGGGGACAGTCGAGCGCTGAAGCTTTCTTT. V gene TRBV5-1 combines with J gene TRBJ1-1; 7 bases match TRBD1. Germline CDR1 and CDR2: SGHRS and YFSETQ. With V trimmed by 3 bases and J by 6 bases, 8 bases remained unmatched. There are 14 residues in the CDR3.

This clone was counted once. This chain connects TRBV4-3 to TRBJ2-7, with 9 bases lining up with TRBD1. Germline lookup yields CDR1 LGHNA and CDR2 YSLEER. The CDR3 has 15 residues. J gave up 9 bases and V 0 bases, and 9 bases lay outside the gene matches. CDR3 nucleotides: TGCGCCAGCAGCCAAGAACACAGGGGGCAATTTAGGCAGTACTTC. It translates to CASSQEHRGQFRQYF.

The chain carries TRBV29-1 and TRBJ2-7; 8 bases map to TRBD1. The V gene end was trimmed by 6 bases and the J gene end by 1 base; junction bases not matched to a gene: 5. Looked up from germline, CDR1 is SQVTM and CDR2 is ANQGSEA. The CDR3 is 13 amino acids. The CDR3 loop is CSVGQAISYEQYF. DNA for the CDR3: TGCAGCGTGGGACAGGCGATTTCCTACGAGCAGTACTTC.

This clone was observed a handful of times. V is TRBV7-8 and J is TRBJ1-1; D gene uncertain. Germline V lookup: CDR1 SGHVS, CDR2 FQNEAQ. This CDR3 spans 16 amino acids. V shed 4 bases and J shed 2 bases, with 17 bases lying between them. CDR3 bases: TGTGCCAGCAGCTCGAGGGATAGGATGCAAAACACTGAAGCTTTCTTT. Its translation is CASSSRDRMQNTEAFF.

The chain is built from TRBV6-6 and TRBJ1-2; TRBD1 is a possible D gene (5 bases). The V end lost 6 bases, the J end lost 2 bases, and 19 bases lay between the germline ends. The CDR3 contains 16 residues. Germline CDR1 MNHNY, CDR2 SVGAGI (reference sequence). CDR3 nucleotides: TGTGCCAGCAGCAGAGGAGACAGAGCTCTAAACTATGGCTACACCTTC. Protein: CASSRGDRALNYGYTF.

The V call is TRBV19, the J call TRBJ2-2, with D unresolved. Trimming removed 3 bases at V and 4 bases at J, with 6 bases between. This CDR3 is built from 13 residues. CDR1 and CDR2 (germline): LNHDA, SQIVND (reference sequence). CDR3 DNA: TGTGCCAGTAGTATGACTTTCACCGGGGAGCTGTTTTTT. Protein sequence: CASSMTFTGELFF.

The CDR3 here is CASSQEKGIAGVDEQFF. The CDR3 coding sequence is TGCGCCAGCAGCCAAGAAAAGGGTATAGCGGGGGTCGATGAGCAGTTCTTC. The J gene is TRBJ2-1, the V gene TRBV4-1; 9 bases are a match to TRBD2. V lost 0 bases to trimming and J lost 8 bases; unmatched junction nucleotides: 11. In germline, CDR1 is MGHRA, CDR2 YSYEKL. The CDR3 sequence is 17 residues long.

The V call is TRBV5-4, the J call TRBJ1-2; D may be TRBD1 (5 bases). V was trimmed by 10 bases and J by 8 bases, leaving 24 bases between them. From germline, CDR1 is SGHNT and CDR2 YYREEE (reference sequence). The CDR3 runs to 14 residues. The CDR3 nucleotides are TGTGCCGGGACCGCTGGGAAAAACGCGGGGGGCTACACCTTC. Its protein product is CAGTAGKNAGGYTF.

This clone was seen a few times. The chain recombines TRBV28 with TRBJ1-2; tentative D call: TRBD1 (5 bases). The ends were cut back, 4 bases at V and 7 bases at J, with 13 bases in the middle. Germline CDR1 MDHEN, CDR2 SYDVKM. The CDR3 consists of 13 residues. The CDR3 is CASSWVTQGGYTF. CDR3 sequence (DNA): TGTGCCAGCAGTTGGGTTACCCAGGGTGGCTACACCTTC.